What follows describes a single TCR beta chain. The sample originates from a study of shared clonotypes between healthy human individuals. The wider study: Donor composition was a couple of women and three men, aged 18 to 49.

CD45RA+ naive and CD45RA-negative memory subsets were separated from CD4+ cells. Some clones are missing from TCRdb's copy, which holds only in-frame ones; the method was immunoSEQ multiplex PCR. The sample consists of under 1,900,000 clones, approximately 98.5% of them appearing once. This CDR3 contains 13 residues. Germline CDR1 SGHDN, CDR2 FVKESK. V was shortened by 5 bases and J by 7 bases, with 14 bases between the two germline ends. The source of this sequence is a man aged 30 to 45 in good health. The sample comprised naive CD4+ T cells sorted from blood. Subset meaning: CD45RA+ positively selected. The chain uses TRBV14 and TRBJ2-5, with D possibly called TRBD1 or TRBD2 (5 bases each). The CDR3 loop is CASSSGPAVTQYF. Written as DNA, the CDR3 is TGTGCCAGCAGCTCGGGACCTGCCGTGACCCAGTACTTC.